Reported below is one T cell receptor (beta chain). The antigen remains unidentified. Profiled with immunoSEQ multiplex PCR; TCRdb holds only in-frame clones, not every one. The data contain tens of thousands of clones, roughly two thirds of them singletons. This sample was included in a study of PD-1 blockade in classical Hodgkin lymphoma. Broader study findings: Reports indicated that newly diagnosed patients had lower baseline TCR diversity than healthy donors did. CD4+ TCR diversity, unlike CD8+, climbed significantly by C4D1. Any patient who commenced nivolumab under 1 year after ASCT was excluded. Factors driving the repertoire differences, possibly disease activity or prior therapy, remain undefined.

Brentuximab vedotin exposure varied, and every patient relapsed after autologous stem cell transplantation. Germline V gene lookup returns CDR1 KGHSH and CDR2 LQKENI. V was trimmed by 6 bases and J by 4 bases, leaving 10 bases between them. The CDR3 is made up of 13 amino acids. The chain employs TRBV18 and TRBJ2-1; unclear D gene. The source material was peripheral blood mononuclear cells (PBMCs), sampled before the second cycle of nivolumab. The source is a human donor with classical Hodgkin lymphoma. The CDR3 DNA follows: TGTGCCAGCTCGCCCGGATATTACAATGAGCAGTTCTTC. The encoded protein is CASSPGYYNEQFF.